The T cell receptor beta chain described here comes from a study of OX40 agonist ivuxolimab in advanced cancers. Study-wide results and limits: At doses 0.1 to 3.0 mg/kg, CD4+ and CD8+ clones expanded. The mean number of expanded clones was higher in CD8+ T cells than in CD4+.

Only one count was recorded for this clone. Its matching antigen is unknown. The data were produced by immunoSEQ multiplex PCR, yet TCRdb's version contains in-frame clones alone and is incomplete. The table includes fewer than 55,000 clones, 80% to 90% detected once. The sequenced sample was CD4+ or CD8+ T cells sorted from blood, obtained in a trial of the OX40 agonist ivuxolimab. This TCR was recovered from an adult with an advanced solid tumor such as melanoma, head and neck, liver or kidney cancer.

CDR3 protein: CASSVGDRNNSPLHF. DNA of the CDR3: TGTGCCAGCAGCGTAGGGGACAGAAATAATTCACCCCTCCACTTT. This chain connects TRBV9 to TRBJ1-6, with 7 positions matching TRBD1. The germline V gene encodes CDR1 SGDLS and CDR2 YYNGEE. The CDR3 extends over 15 amino acids. Germline trimming cut 0 bases from V and 5 bases from J; bases unmatched to any gene: 2.